Reported below is one TCR beta chain. Antigen: not known. The Oncomine TCR Beta short-read assay sequenced DNA from cultured CD4+ T cells. TCRdb reprocessed the PCR reads with MiXCR, giving one entry per CDR3 protein. The table shows about 7,600 distinct CDR3 sequences, with about 42% occurring only once. This CDR3 contains 16 residues. Germline V gene sequence: CDR1 SGDLS, CDR2 YYNGEE. V lost 0 bases to trimming and J lost 6 bases; unmatched junction nucleotides: 10. The data stem from a study of vaccination and CD4 T cells after COVID-19. Study information: Post-vaccine specimens were obtained a median roughly 74 days after dose two (range 14 to 241). Whole-study results and caveats: Detection of a median around 86% of reactive clones in convalescent patients was confined to the period after vaccination.

Treatment here: roughly 10-day PBMC culture with coronavirus spike peptide pools or control peptides (ViraFEST assay). The collection of CD4+ T cells from the unexposed donor took place before the COVID-19 pandemic (2011-2018). Under the ViraFEST approach, antigen-specific T cells were expanded with peptide pools and TCRs subsequently sequenced. The rearrangement joins TRBV9 to TRBJ2-3; TRBD1 matches 7 bases. The sequence was collected from a human donor in good health. What was sequenced was CD4+ T cells from blood, cultured in vitro. CDR3 region: CASSVEAQGLGDTQYF. In nucleotides, the CDR3 is TGTGCCAGCAGCGTAGAAGCACAGGGGCTTGGGGATACGCAGTATTTT.